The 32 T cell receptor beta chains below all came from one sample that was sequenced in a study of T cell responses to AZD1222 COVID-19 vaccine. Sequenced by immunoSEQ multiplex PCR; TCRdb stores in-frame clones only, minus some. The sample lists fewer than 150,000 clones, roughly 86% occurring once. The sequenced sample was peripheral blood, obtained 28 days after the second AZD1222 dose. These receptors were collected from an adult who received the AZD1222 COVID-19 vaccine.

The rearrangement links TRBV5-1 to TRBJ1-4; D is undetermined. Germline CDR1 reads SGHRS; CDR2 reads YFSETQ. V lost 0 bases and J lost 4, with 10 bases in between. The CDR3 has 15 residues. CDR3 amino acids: CASSLVPGVNEKLFF. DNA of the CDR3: TGCGCCAGCAGCTTGGTCCCAGGCGTTAATGAAAAACTGTTTTTT.

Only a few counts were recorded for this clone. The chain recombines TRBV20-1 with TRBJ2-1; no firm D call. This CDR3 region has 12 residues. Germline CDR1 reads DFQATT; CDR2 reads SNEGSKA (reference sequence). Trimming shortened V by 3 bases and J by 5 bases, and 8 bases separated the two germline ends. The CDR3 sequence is CSASKLNNEQFF. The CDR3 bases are TGCAGTGCTAGTAAACTGAACAATGAGCAGTTCTTC.

The DNA for the CDR3 is TGTGCCAGCAGACCTAGCGGGAGGTTGTATGAGCAGTTCTTC. Translated, it gives CASRPSGRLYEQFF. The chain recombines TRBV28 with TRBJ2-1, with 11 nucleotides matching TRBD2. The V gene end was trimmed by 6 bases and the J gene end by 8 bases; junction bases not matched to a gene: 6. CDR1 is MDHEN, CDR2 SYDVKM, per germline. The CDR3 extends over 14 amino acids.

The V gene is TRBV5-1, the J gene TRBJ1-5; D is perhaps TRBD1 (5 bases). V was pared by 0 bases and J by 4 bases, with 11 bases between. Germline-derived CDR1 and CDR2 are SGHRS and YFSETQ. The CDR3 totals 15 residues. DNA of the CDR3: TGCGCCAGCAGCTTGGATTCTGGGGGTAATCAGCCCCAGCATTTT. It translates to CASSLDSGGNQPQHF.

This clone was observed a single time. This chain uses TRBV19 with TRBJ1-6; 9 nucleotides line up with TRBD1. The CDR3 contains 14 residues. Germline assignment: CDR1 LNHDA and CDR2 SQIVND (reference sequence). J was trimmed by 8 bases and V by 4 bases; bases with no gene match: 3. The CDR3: CASSRDRVDSPLHF. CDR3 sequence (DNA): TGTGCCAGTAGTAGGGACAGGGTTGATTCACCCCTCCACTTT.

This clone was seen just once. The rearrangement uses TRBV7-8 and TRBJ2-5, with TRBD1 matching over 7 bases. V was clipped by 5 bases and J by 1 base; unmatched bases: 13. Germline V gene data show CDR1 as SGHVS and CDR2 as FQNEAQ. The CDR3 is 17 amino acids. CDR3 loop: CASSARLRQGPQETQYF. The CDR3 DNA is TGTGCCAGCAGCGCTAGATTACGACAGGGCCCCCAAGAGACCCAGTACTTC.

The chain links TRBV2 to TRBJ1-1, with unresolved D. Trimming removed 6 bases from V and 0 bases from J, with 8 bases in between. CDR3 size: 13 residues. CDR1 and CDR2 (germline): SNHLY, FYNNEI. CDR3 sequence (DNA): TGTGCCAGCAGCCCGGATATGAACACTGAAGCTTTCTTT. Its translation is CASSPDMNTEAFF.

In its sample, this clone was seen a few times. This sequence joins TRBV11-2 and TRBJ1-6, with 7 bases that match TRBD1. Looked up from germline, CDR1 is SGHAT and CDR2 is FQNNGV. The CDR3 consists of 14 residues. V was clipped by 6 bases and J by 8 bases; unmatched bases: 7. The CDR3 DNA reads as TGTGCCAGCAGGGGGCAGGGGGTGTATTCACCCCTCCACTTT. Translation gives CASRGQGVYSPLHF.

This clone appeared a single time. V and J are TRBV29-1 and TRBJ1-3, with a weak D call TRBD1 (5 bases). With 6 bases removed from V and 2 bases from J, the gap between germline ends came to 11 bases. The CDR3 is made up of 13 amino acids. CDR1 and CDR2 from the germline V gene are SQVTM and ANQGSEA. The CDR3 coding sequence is TGCAGCGTCGATACAGGTCCTGGAAACACCATATATTTT. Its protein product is CSVDTGPGNTIYF. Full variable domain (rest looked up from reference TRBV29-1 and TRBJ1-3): SAVISQKPSRDICQRGTSLTIQCQVDSQVTMMFWYRQQPGQSLTLIATANQGSEATYESGFVIDKFPISRPNLTFSTLTVSNMSPEDSSIYLCSVDTGPGNTIYFGEGSWLTVV.

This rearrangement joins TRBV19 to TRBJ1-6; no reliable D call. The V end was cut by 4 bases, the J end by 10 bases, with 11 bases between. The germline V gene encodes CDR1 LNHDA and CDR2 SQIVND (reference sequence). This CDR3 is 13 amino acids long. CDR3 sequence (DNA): TGTGCCAGTAGTAGGTCCAGGCAATCACCCCTCCACTTT. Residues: CASSRSRQSPLHF.

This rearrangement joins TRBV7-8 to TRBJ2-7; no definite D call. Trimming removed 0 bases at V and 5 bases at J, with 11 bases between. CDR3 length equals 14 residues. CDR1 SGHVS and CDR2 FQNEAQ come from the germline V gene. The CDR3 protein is CASSLAPGYHEQYF. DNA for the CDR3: TGTGCCAGCAGCTTAGCGCCCGGTTACCACGAGCAGTACTTC.

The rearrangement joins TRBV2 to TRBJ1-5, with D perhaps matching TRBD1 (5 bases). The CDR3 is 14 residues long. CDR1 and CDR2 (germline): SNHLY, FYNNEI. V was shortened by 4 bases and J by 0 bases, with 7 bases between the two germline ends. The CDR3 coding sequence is TGTGCCAGCAGTGGACAGAGTAGCAATCAGCCCCAGCATTTT. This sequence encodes CASSGQSSNQPQHF.

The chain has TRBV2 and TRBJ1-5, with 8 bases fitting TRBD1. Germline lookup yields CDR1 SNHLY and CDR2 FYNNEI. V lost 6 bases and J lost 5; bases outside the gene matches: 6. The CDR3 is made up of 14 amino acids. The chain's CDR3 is CASRGQVLDQPQHF. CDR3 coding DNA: TGTGCCAGCAGGGGACAGGTTTTAGATCAGCCCCAGCATTTT.

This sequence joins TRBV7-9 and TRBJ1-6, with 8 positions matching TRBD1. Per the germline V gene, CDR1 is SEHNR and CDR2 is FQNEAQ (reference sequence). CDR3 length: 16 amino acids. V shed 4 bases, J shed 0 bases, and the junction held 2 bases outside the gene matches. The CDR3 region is CASSYGQGSYNSPLHF. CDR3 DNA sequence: TGTGCCAGCAGCTACGGACAGGGCTCCTATAATTCACCCCTCCACTTT. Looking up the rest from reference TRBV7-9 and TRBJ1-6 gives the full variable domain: DTGVSQNPRHKITKRGQNVTFRCDPISEHNRLYWYRQTLGQGPEFLTYFQNEAQLEKSRLLSDRFSAERPKGSFSTLEIQRTEQGDSAMYLCASSYGQGSYNSPLHFGNGTRLTVT.

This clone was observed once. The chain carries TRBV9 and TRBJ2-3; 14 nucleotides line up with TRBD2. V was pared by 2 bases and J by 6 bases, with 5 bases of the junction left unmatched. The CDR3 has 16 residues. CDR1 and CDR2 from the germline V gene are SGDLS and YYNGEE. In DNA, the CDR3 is TGTGCCAGCAGCGTGGGGACTAGCGGGAGCTGGGATACGCAGTATTTT. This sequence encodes CASSVGTSGSWDTQYF.

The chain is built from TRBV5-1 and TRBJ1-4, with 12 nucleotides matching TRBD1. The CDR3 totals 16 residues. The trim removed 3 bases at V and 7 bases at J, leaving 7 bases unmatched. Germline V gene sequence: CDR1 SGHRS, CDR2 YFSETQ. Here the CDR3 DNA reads TGCGCCAGCAGCTGGGGACAGGGGGCATTAGGTGAAAAACTGTTTTTT. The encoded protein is CASSWGQGALGEKLFF.

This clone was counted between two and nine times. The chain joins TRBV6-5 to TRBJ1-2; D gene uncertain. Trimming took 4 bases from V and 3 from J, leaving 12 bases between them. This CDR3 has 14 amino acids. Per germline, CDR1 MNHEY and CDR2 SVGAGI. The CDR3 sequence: CASSSFRVDYGYTF. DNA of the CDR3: TGTGCCAGCAGTTCTTTCCGCGTGGACTATGGCTACACCTTC.

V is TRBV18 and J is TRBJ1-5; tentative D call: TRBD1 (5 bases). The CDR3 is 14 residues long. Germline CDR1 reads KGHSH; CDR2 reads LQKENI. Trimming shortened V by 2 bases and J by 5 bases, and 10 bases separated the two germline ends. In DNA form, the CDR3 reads TGTGCCAGCTCACCAGGGCCGGGGGATCAGCCCCAGCATTTT. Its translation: CASSPGPGDQPQHF.

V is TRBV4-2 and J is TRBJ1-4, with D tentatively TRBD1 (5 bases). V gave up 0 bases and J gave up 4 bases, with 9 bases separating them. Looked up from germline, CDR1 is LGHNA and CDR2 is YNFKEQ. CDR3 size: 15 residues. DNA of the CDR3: TGTGCCAGCAGCCAAGACCAGGGTTTTAATGAAAAACTGTTTTTT. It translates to CASSQDQGFNEKLFF.

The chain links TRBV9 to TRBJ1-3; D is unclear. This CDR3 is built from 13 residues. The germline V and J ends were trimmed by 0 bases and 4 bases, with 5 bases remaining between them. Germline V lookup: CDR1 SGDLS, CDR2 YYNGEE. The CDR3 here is CASSVEGGNTIYF. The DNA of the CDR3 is TGTGCCAGCAGCGTAGAAGGGGGAAACACCATATATTTT.

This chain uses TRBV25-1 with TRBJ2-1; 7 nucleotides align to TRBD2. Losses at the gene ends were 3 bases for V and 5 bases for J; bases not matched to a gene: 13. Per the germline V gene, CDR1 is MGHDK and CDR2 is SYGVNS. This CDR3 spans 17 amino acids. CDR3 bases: TGTGCCAGCAGTGATTCGGCAACGGGAGGATACGACAATGAGCAGTTCTTC. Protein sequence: CASSDSATGGYDNEQFF.

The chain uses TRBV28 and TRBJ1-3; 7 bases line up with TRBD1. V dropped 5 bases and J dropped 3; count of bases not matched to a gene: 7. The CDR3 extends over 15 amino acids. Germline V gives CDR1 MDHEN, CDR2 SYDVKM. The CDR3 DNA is TGTGCCAGCAGTCCTGGGACAGTAAATGGAAACACCATATATTTT. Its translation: CASSPGTVNGNTIYF.

CDR3 region: CASRTNREFNYGYTF. The CDR3 nucleotides read TGTGCCAGCAGAACAAACAGGGAATTTAACTATGGCTACACCTTC. The chain couples TRBV5-4 to TRBJ1-2, with a possible D match to TRBD1 (6 bases). This CDR3 is 15 amino acids long. V dropped 5 bases and J dropped 1 base, with 15 bases sitting between them. Germline CDR1 and CDR2: SGHNT and YYREEE (reference sequence).

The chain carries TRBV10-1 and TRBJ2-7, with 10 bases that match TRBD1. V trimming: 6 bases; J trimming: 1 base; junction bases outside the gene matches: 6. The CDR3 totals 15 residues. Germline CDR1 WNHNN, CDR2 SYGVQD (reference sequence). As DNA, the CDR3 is TGCGCCAGCAGCTCCGGGACAGGGGAATCCTACGAGCAGTACTTC. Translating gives CASSSGTGESYEQYF.

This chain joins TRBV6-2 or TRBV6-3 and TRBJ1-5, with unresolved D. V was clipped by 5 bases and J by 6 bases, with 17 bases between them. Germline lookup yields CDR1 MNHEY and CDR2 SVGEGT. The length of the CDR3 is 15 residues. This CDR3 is CASSAGHGGIQPQHF. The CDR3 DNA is TGTGCCAGCAGTGCGGGCCATGGCGGGATTCAGCCCCAGCATTTT.

CDR3 amino acids: CASSLDPGRGNTEAFF. The DNA of the CDR3 is TGTGCCAGCAGCTTAGATCCGGGTCGGGGGAACACTGAAGCTTTCTTT. The V and J genes are TRBV7-8 and TRBJ1-1; D remains ambiguous. The CDR3 has 16 residues. CDR1 SGHVS and CDR2 FQNEAQ come from the germline V gene. V lost 1 base and J 1 base, leaving 13 bases between the germline ends.

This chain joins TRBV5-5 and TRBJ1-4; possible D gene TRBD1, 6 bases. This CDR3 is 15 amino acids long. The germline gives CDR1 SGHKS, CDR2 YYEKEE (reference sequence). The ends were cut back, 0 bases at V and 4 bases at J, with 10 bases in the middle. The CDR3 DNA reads TGTGCCAGCAGCTTGGGTACAGGGCTTAATGAAAAACTGTTTTTT. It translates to CASSLGTGLNEKLFF.

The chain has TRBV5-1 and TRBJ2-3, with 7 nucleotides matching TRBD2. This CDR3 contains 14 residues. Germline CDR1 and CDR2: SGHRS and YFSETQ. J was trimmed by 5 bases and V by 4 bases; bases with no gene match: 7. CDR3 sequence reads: CASSHTSEGDTQYF. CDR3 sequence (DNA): TGCGCCAGCAGCCATACTAGCGAGGGAGATACGCAGTATTTT.

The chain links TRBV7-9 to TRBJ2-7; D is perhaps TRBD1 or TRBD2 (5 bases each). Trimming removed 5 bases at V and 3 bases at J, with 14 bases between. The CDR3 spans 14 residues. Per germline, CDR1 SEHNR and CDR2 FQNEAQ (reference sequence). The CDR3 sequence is CASSTPGRFYEQYF. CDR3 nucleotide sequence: TGTGCCAGCAGCACTCCGGGACGATTCTACGAGCAGTACTTC.

The CDR3 loop reads CASSDGPAANSPLHF. Written as DNA, the CDR3 is TGTGCCAGCAGTGATGGACCCGCGGCGAATTCACCCCTCCACTTT. The gene calls are TRBV2 and TRBJ1-6, with D hard to call. This CDR3 has 15 residues. Germline-derived CDR1 and CDR2 are SNHLY and FYNNEI. V was shortened by 3 bases and J by 7 bases, with 13 bases between the two germline ends.

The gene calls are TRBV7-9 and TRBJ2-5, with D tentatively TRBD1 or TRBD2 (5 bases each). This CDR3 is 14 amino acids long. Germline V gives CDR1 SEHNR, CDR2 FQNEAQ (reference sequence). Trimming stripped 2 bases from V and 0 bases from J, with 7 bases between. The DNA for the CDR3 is TGTGCCAGCAGCTTACCGGGACACCAAGAGACCCAGTACTTC. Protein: CASSLPGHQETQYF.

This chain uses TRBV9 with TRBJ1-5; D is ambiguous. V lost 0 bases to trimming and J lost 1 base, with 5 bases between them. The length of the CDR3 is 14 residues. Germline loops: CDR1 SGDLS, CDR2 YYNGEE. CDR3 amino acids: CASSVDVSNQPQHF. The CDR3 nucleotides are TGTGCCAGCAGCGTAGATGTCAGCAATCAGCCCCAGCATTTT.